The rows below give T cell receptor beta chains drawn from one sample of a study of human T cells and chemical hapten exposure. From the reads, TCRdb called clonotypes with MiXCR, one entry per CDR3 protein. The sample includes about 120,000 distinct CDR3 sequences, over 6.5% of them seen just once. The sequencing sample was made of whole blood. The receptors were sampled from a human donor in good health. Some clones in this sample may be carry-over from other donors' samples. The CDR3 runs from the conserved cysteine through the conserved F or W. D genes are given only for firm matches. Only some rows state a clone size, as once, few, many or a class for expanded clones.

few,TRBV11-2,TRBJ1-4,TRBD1,TGTGCCAGCAATCTCACAGGGGGGAATGAAAAACTGTTTTTT,CASNLTGGNEKLFF
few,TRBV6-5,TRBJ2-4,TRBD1,TGTGCCAGCAGTTTGGGACAGGGGGAATCCTATTCAGCCAAAAACATTCAGTACTTC,CASSLGQGESYSAKNIQYF
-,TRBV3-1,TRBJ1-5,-,TGTGCCAGCAGCCAATGGGGGGGCAATCAGCCCCAGCATTTT,CASSQWGGNQPQHF
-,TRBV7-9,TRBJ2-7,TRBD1,TGTGCCAGCAGCTCCTTGACAGGGGCCTCTGCCGAGCAGTACTTC,CASSSLTGASAEQYF
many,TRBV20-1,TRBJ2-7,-,TGCAGTGCTAGAGCCAGGACAGACTACGAGCAGTACTTC,CSARARTDYEQYF
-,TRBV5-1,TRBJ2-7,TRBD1,TGCGCCAGCAGCTCGCCGGGACAGGGAACCGAGCAGTACTTC,CASSSPGQGTEQYF
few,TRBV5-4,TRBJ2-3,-,TGTGCCAGCAGTCCCCAACTCAAAACTAGCCTTGTGACAGATACGCAGTATTTT,CASSPQLKTSLVTDTQYF
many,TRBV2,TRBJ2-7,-,TGTGCCAGCAGCCGACCTTCCCGGGACTACGAGCAGTACTTC,CASSRPSRDYEQYF
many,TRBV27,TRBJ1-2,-,TGTGCCAGCAGTTTAGCGGGACGGAACTATGGCTACACCTTC,CASSLAGRNYGYTF
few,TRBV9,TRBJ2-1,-,TGTGCCAGCAGCGTAGCCCTACGGACAGACCGCGGCGATGAGCAGTTCTTC,CASSVALRTDRGDEQFF
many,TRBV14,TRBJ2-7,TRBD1,TGTGCCAGCAGCCAATCTCTGGGGACAGGGTGGTACGAGCAGTACTTC,CASSQSLGTGWYEQYF
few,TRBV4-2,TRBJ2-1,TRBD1,TGTGCCAGCAGCCATGACAGGGCGAATGAGCAGTTCTTC,CASSHDRANEQFF
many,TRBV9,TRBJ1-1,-,TGTGCCAGCAGCATCGGGACGGAAGGCAGTGAAGCTTTCTTT,CASSIGTEGSEAFF
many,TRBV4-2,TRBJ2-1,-,TGTGCCAGCAGCCAAGATTTAGGATCTCCGCACTACAATGAGCAGTTCTTC,CASSQDLGSPHYNEQFF
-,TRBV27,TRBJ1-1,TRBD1,TGTGCCAGCAAGGACAGGGGGCTGAACACTGAAGCTTTCTTT,CASKDRGLNTEAFF
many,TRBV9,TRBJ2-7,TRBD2,TGTGCCAGCAGCGGCGGGACTAGCGGGAATGAACGGCAGTACTTC,CASSGGTSGNERQYF
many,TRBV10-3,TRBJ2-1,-,TGTGCCATCAGAATCAGGGGCGGGCGGGACAATGAGCAGTTCTTC,CAIRIRGGRDNEQFF
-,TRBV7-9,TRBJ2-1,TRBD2,TGTTCGGAGGCTCTAGCGGAGTCCTACAATGAGCAGTTCTTC,CSEALAESYNEQFF
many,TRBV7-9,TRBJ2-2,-,TGTGCCAGCAGCACCACCGGGGAGCTGTTTTTT,CASSTTGELFF
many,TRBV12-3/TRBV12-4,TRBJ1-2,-,TGTGCCAGCAGTTTAGTGGGGGACGGGGGTGGCTACACCTTC,CASSLVGDGGGYTF
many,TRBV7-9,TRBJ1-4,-,TGTGCCAGCAGCGGACCTCCACGTGGAAACGAAAAACTGTTTTTT,CASSGPPRGNEKLFF
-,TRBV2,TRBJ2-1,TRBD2,TGTGCCAGCAGCACACTAGCGGGAGAGCTCAATGAGCAGTTCTTC,CASSTLAGELNEQFF
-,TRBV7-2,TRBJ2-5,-,TGTGCCAGCAGCTTAGACCTCAGGCAAGAGACCCAGTACTTC,CASSLDLRQETQYF
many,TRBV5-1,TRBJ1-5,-,TGCGCCAGCAGCACGGACGGCGTCGGCAATCAGCCCCAGCATTTT,CASSTDGVGNQPQHF
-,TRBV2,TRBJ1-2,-,TGTGCCAGCAGTGAAGCGGGAGGGGGATATGGCTACACCTTC,CASSEAGGGYGYTF
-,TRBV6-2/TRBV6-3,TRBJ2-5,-,TGTGCCAGCAGTTCTACTAACAGGGTGGCAGAGACCCAGTACTTC,CASSSTNRVAETQYF
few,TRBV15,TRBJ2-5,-,TGTGCCACCAGCAGAGATCCGGGGGTGGAGACCCAGTACTTC,CATSRDPGVETQYF
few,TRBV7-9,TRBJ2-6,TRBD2,TGTGCCAGCAGCGGGGGGGGAACCCACTCTGGGGCCAACGTCCTGACTTTC,CASSGGGTHSGANVLTF
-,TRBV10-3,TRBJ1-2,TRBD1,TGTGCCATCAGTGAGTTGGAGGGGGCACGGTATGGCTACACCTTC,CAISELEGARYGYTF
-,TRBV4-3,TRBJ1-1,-,TGCGCCAGCAGCCAAGGCTCAGGGAACACTGAAGCTTTCTTT,CASSQGSGNTEAFF
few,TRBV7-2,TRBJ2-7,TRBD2,TGTGCCAGCAGCTCCCCAGCGGGGTATGAGCAGTACTTC,CASSSPAGYEQYF
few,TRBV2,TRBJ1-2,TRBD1,TGTGCCAGCAGTGGTCAGGGGGCCCTCTATGGCTACACCTTC,CASSGQGALYGYTF
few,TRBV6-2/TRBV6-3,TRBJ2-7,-,TGTGCCATCACCAGTGGATCCAGCTACGAGCAGTACTTC,CAITSGSSYEQYF
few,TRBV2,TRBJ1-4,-,TGTGCCACCGCCGCGCAAACTAATGAAAAACTGTTTTTT,CATAAQTNEKLFF
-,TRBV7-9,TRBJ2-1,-,TGTGCCAGCAGCTTACCGGGGTCGGGGTCGGGAGAGCAGTTCTTC,CASSLPGSGSGEQFF
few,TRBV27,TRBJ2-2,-,TGTGCCAGCAGTTCCTGGCAGACGAACACCGGGGAGCTGTTTTTT,CASSSWQTNTGELFF
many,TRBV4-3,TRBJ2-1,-,TGCGCCAGCAGCCAAGTAAGGGGGGGTGTGAATGAGCAGTTCTTC,CASSQVRGGVNEQFF
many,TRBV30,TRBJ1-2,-,TGTGCCTGGAGTGTATCCGACGGCTACACCTTC,CAWSVSDGYTF
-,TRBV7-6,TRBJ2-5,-,TGTGCCAGCAGCGGATCCCACCCAGGGACCCAGTACTTC,CASSGSHPGTQYF
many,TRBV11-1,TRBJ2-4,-,TGTGCCAGCAGCGCCGGGACGGTAGCCAAAAACATTCAGTACTTC,CASSAGTVAKNIQYF
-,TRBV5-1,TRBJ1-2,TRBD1,TGCGCCAGCAATGGACAGGGGGACTATGGCTACACCTTC,CASNGQGDYGYTF
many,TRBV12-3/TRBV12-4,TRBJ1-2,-,TGTGCCAGCAGCCCCGATCGGGGCGTCAATGGCTACACCTTC,CASSPDRGVNGYTF
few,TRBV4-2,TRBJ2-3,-,TGTGCCAGCAAGAGGCCGGGAACAGATACGCAGTATTTT,CASKRPGTDTQYF
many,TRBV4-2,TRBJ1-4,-,TGTGCCAGCAGCCAAGCTCAAGGTGCAACTAATGAAAAACTGTTTTTT,CASSQAQGATNEKLFF
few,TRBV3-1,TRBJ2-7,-,TGTGCCAGCAGCCGTCTATCCGAGCAGTACTTC,CASSRLSEQYF
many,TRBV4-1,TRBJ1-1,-,TGCGCCAGCAGCCAAGAACCGGGGGCCACTGAAGCTTTCTTT,CASSQEPGATEAFF
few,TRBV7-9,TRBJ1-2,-,TGTGCCAGCAGCGGGGGGACGGGCGCTAACTATGGCTACACCTTC,CASSGGTGANYGYTF
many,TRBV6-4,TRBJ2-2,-,TGTGCCAGCAGTGAGGGGGACACCGGGGAGCTGTTTTTT,CASSEGDTGELFF
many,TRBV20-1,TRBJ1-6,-,TGCAGTGCTAGAGATCTGGCGGTCCCCTCCTATAATTCACCCCTCCACTTT,CSARDLAVPSYNSPLHF
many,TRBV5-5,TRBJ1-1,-,TGTGCCAGCAGCTTGGGTTGGGCAAAGAACACTGAAGCTTTCTTT,CASSLGWAKNTEAFF
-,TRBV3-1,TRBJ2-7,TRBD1,TGTGCCAGCAGCCAAGAGACAGGGCGGCCAGGCGAGCAGTACTTC,CASSQETGRPGEQYF
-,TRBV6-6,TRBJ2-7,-,TGTGCCAGCACCTCCGGGACGGGGGCTAAGTCCGAGCAGTACTTC,CASTSGTGAKSEQYF
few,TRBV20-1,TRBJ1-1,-,TGCAGTGCTAGGGGAGTTACGGCTTTGAACACTGAAGCTTTCTTT,CSARGVTALNTEAFF